The clone carrying this TCR beta chain was seen more than once but under ten times. As yet, its antigen is unknown. The data were obtained in a study of response to subunit inactivated influenza vaccine. Study-level findings and limits: After each seasonal influenza vaccination, few new T cells are recruited, the authors suggested.

TCRdb reprocessed the RT-PCR reads via MiXCR and lists one record per CDR3 protein. The profile shows some 500,000 distinct CDR3 sequences, approximately 16% of them singletons. The length of the CDR3 is 13 residues. The V end lost 4 bases, the J end lost 3 bases, and 7 bases lay between the germline ends. The germline CDR1 and CDR2 sequences are SGHDT and YYEEEE. Sequencing was performed on CD4+ T cells sorted from PBMCs, taken around 25 months after vaccination. The chain joins TRBV5-6 to TRBJ2-2; D is ambiguous. The clonotype comes from a man aged 50 to 69 who received an inactivated influenza vaccine. The CDR3 region has the DNA TGTGCCAGCAGCCCCTTCTACACCGGGGAGCTGTTTTTT. Translating gives CASSPFYTGELFF.